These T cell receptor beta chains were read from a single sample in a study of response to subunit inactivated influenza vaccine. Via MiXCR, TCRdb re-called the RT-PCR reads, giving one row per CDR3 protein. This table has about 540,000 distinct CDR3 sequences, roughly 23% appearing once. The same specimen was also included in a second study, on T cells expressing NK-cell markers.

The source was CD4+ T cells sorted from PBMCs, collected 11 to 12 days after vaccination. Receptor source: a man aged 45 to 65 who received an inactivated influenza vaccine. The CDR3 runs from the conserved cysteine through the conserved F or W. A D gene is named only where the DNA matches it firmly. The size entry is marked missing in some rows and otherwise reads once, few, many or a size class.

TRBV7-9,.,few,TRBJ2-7,TGTGCCAGCAGCTCCCCCGGCATCTCCTACGAGCAGTACTTC,CASSSPGISYEQYF
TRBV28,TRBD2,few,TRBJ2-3,TGTGCCAGCAGTTTGTCCCGCGGGGGGGGCACAGATACGCAGTATTTT,CASSLSRGGGTDTQYF
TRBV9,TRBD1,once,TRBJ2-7,TGTGCCAGCAGCGTAGCCGGGACAGGGTCCTACGAGCAGTACTTC,CASSVAGTGSYEQYF
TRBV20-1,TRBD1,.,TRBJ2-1,TGCAGTGCGCTTGGGACAGGGCGTTTCAATGAGCAGTTCTTC,CSALGTGRFNEQFF
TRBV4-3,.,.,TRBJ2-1,TGCGCCAGCAGCCAAGATAGGACTGGAACCTACAATGAGCAGTTCTTC,CASSQDRTGTYNEQFF
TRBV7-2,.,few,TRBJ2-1,TGTGCCAGCAGCCCCACACCTAGCAATGAGCAGTTCTTC,CASSPTPSNEQFF
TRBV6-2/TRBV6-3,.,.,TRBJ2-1,TGTGCCAGCAGGCGGGGTGGGATCTACAATGAGCAGTTCTTC,CASRRGGIYNEQFF
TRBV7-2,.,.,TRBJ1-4,TGTGCCAGCAGCCAAGGGGGAACTAATGAAAAACTGTTTTTT,CASSQGGTNEKLFF
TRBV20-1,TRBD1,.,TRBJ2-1,TGCAGTGCTAGTCTATTGGACAGGGGTTTTAATGAGCAGTTCTTC,CSASLLDRGFNEQFF
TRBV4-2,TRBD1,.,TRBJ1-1,TGTGCCAGCAGCCAAGGAGACAGGGTCTCCCCTGAAGCTTTCTTT,CASSQGDRVSPEAFF
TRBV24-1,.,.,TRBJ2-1,TGTGCCACCAGTGAAGCCGGGGGCTCGGGTGAGCAGTTCTTC,CATSEAGGSGEQFF
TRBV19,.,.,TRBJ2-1,TGTGCCAGTAGTATGTTGTTTGGGGTCTCCTACAATGAGCAGTTCTTC,CASSMLFGVSYNEQFF
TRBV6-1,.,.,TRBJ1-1,TGTGCCAGCAGGGACCGGCAAAGGGAAGCTTTCTTT,CASRDRQREAFF
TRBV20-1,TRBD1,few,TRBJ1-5,TGCAGTGCTGCCGGGACAGGGGGCGGGAATCAGCCCCAGCATTTT,CSAAGTGGGNQPQHF
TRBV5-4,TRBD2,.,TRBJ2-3,TGTGCCAGCAGCTTGACGAGACTAGCGGTAGATACGCAGTATTTT,CASSLTRLAVDTQYF
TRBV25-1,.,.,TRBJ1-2,TGTGCCAGCAGTGGCCAGAGAGGGTTTGCTAACTATGGCTACACCTTC,CASSGQRGFANYGYTF
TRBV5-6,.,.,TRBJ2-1,TGTGCCAGCAGCCTCCGCCTGGACAATGAGCAGTTCTTC,CASSLRLDNEQFF
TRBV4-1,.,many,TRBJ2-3,TGCGCCAGCAGCCAGGGGGCAGATACGCAGTATTTT,CASSQGADTQYF
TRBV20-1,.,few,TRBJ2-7,TGCAGTGCGAGCCGGGGGAACAGGGTAACCTACGAGCAGTACTTC,CSASRGNRVTYEQYF
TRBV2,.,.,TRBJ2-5,TGTGCCAGCAGGGGACCCGGGGGCCAAGAGACCCAGTACTTC,CASRGPGGQETQYF
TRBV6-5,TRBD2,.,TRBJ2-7,TGTGCCAGCAGTTTGGATAGCGGGAGGCTTTCCTACGAGCAGTACTTC,CASSLDSGRLSYEQYF
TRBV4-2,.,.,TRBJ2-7,TGTGCCAGCAGCCAAGAGCGTTTGGGAGCTAGGAACGAGCAGTACTTC,CASSQERLGARNEQYF
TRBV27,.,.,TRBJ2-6,TGTGCCAGCAGGTTGGCTGGGGCCAACGTCCTGACTTTC,CASRLAGANVLTF
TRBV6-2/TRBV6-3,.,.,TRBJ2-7,TGTGCCAGCAGTTACGTCCCGTACGAGCAGTACTTC,CASSYVPYEQYF
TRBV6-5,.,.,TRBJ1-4,TGTGCCAGCAGTTACGGAGTGGCTAATGAAAAACTGTTTTTT,CASSYGVANEKLFF
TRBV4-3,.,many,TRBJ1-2,TGCGCCAGCAGCCAAGACCCACAGGACTCAGGCGGCTACACCTTC,CASSQDPQDSGGYTF
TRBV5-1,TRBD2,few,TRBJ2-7,TGCGCCAGCAGCTTGGGGACTAGCGGGGGTCGAGCCTACGAGCAGTACTTC,CASSLGTSGGRAYEQYF
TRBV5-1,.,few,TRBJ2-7,TGCGCCAGCAGCTTGGCCGCCTCGGGGAGCAAGCAGTACTTC,CASSLAASGSKQYF
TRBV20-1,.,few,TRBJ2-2,TGCAGTGCTAGAGATTTAATCCCTGGGACCGGGGAGCTGTTTTTT,CSARDLIPGTGELFF
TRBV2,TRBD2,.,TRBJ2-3,TGTGCCAGCAGCAGGACTAGCGTAGATCCCACAGATACGCAGTATTTT,CASSRTSVDPTDTQYF
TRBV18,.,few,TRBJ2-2,TGTGCCAGCTCACCCGCTGACCTTGTGAACACCGGGGAGCTGTTTTTT,CASSPADLVNTGELFF
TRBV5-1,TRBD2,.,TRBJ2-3,TGCGCCAGCAGCTTAGGGTCGGCGGGGGTCACAGATACGCAGTATTTT,CASSLGSAGVTDTQYF
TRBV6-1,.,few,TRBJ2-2,TGTGCCAGCAGTCGCGACAGGCGGTACACCGGGGAGCTGTTTTTT,CASSRDRRYTGELFF
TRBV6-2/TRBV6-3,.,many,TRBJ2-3,TGTGCCAGCAGCCGAGGGGACAGCACAGATACGCAGTATTTT,CASSRGDSTDTQYF
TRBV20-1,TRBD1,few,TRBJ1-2,TGCAGTGCCCCGGGACAGGGAAAGTATGGCTACACCTTC,CSAPGQGKYGYTF
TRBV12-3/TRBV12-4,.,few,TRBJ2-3,TGTGCCAGCAGTTCTGTCACTCCGGATACGCAGTATTTT,CASSSVTPDTQYF
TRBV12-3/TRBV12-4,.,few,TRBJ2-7,TGTGCCAGCAGAACCGGGGACCCCGGGGTGAGGCAGTACTTC,CASRTGDPGVRQYF
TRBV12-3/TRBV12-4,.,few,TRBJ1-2,TGTGCCAGCAGTTCCTTACGGCCCCACCACGGCTACACCTTC,CASSSLRPHHGYTF
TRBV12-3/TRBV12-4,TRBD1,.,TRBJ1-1,TGTGCCAGCAGTCAAGCACGGACAGGCCCGATTGAAGCTTTCTTT,CASSQARTGPIEAFF
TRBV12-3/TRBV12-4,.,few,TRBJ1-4,TGTGCCAGCAGTAACCGGGACAAAAATGAAAAACTGTTTTTT,CASSNRDKNEKLFF